This T cell receptor beta chain was captured by sequencing in a study of graft-versus-host responses after intestinal transplantation. At the level of the study: In this cohort, recipients had multivisceral, liver-intestinal, or isolated intestinal transplants. All recipients were given anti-thymocyte globulin induction, and tacrolimus and steroids were then administered for roughly 3 years. Findings of the study overall: With peak circulating GvH clone levels came an association with early post-transplant HvG declines. Clonal ratios of graft-versus-host to host-versus-graft in allografts were high for patients exhibiting graft-donor T cell macrochimerism.

Comment on this clone: Antigen specificity is unknown.

Per the germline V gene, CDR1 is MNHNS and CDR2 is SASEGT. The CDR3 extends over 14 amino acids. Trimming left V 5 bases short and J 11 bases short, with 16 bases between. Repertoires were generated with immunoSEQ multiplex PCR, while TCRdb's copy carries only in-frame clones and drops some. The table has around 100,000 clones, more than 85% seen once; the top ten hold 1% to 1.5%. Specimen: unstimulated CD8+ T cells sorted from spleen or lymph node cells, collected before intestinal transplant. This receptor was taken from a human donor who received an intestinal transplant. V is TRBV6-1 and J is TRBJ1-6; D gene ambiguous. The CDR3 loop reads CASSFRALYAPLHF. DNA for the CDR3: TGTGCCAGCAGTTTCCGGGCATTATATGCACCCCTCCACTTT.